This T cell receptor beta chain was documented in a study of blood T cell repertoires in COVID-19. Study details: Whether acute or convalescent, the COVID-19 samples came from the United States, Italy and Spain. PBMCs, B-cell-depleted T cells, or T cells were the source of the cDNA or gDNA that made up the material.

Measured with immunoSEQ multiplex PCR; TCRdb has only the in-frame clones, and not every one. The sample includes about 320,000 clones, 85% to 95% of them seen just once. This clone was recorded only once. The CDR3 spans 15 residues. Deletions cut 4 bases from V and 2 bases from J, with 14 bases between. CDR1 SGHRS and CDR2 YFSETQ come from the germline V gene. Living in 24 US areas, the participants were between 18 and 89 years of age. During the 2 weeks before they entered the study, exposed participants had met someone with a PCR-confirmed or clinician-diagnosed COVID-19 case. The clonotype originates from a woman between 25 and 40 years old who had been exposed to COVID-19. The J gene is TRBJ2-3, the V gene TRBV5-1; D is possibly TRBD2 (6 bases). The source material was PBMCs or T cells enriched from blood (not recorded which). The CDR3 DNA sequence: TGCGCCAGCAGCCGGGGGACTGCACTCACAGATACGCAGTATTTT. Protein product: CASSRGTALTDTQYF.